Listed here are 28 T cell receptor beta chains from one sample, sequenced in a study of T cells in localized non-small cell lung cancer. Libraries were prepared by immunoSEQ multiplex PCR; TCRdb keeps only in-frame clonotypes and omits some of them. The repertoire has some 78,000 clones, roughly four fifths of them found once; the top ten carry 2.8%. This material consisted of peripheral blood, taken before any cancer treatment. All receptors come from a man aged 35-75 years with stage I lung adenocarcinoma.

This clone was seen just once. The chain couples TRBV6-1 to TRBJ2-4; D might be TRBD1 or TRBD2, each matching 5 bases. Germline V gene lookup returns CDR1 MNHNS and CDR2 SASEGT. Trimming took 6 bases from V and 6 from J, leaving 12 bases between them. The CDR3 has 13 residues. The CDR3 sequence: CASRSGQGNIQYF. The CDR3 DNA sequence: TGTGCCAGCAGGAGCGGCCAGGGAAACATTCAGTACTTC.

This chain links TRBV7-9 with TRBJ2-1; D perhaps matches TRBD1 (6 bases). V gave up 4 bases and J gave up 0 bases, with 13 bases separating them. Germline lookup yields CDR1 SEHNR and CDR2 FQNEAQ (reference sequence). The CDR3 is 16 residues long. The DNA for the CDR3 is TGTGCCAGCAGCTCCCAGGGGCGCCGCTCCTACAATGAGCAGTTCTTC. Protein sequence: CASSSQGRRSYNEQFF.

This clone was detected only once. The chain links TRBV5-1 to TRBJ2-7; D is unclear. Germline CDR1 SGHRS, CDR2 YFSETQ. The CDR3 length is 14 residues. V shed 0 bases and J shed 3 bases, with 10 bases lying between them. The CDR3 sequence is CASSLGNSHYEQYF. The CDR3 region has the DNA TGCGCCAGCAGCTTGGGGAACAGCCACTACGAGCAGTACTTC.

The chain employs TRBV29-1 and TRBJ2-2, with 7 bases lining up with TRBD1. The CDR3 runs 13 residues. Losses at the gene ends were 4 bases for V and 5 bases for J; bases not matched to a gene: 4. CDR1 and CDR2 from the germline V gene are SQVTM and ANQGSEA. As DNA, the CDR3 is TGCAGCGTTGCGACAGGGAATACCGGGGAGCTGTTTTTT. Translating it yields CSVATGNTGELFF.

CDR3 sequence reads: CASSLPDRGRLNTEAFF. The CDR3 DNA sequence: TGTGCCAGCAGTTTACCCGACAGGGGGCGGTTGAACACTGAAGCTTTCTTT. The chain recombines TRBV28 with TRBJ1-1; 10 bases agree with TRBD1. V lost 2 bases and J lost 0; bases outside the gene matches: 6. The CDR3 consists of 17 residues. Germline V gene sequence: CDR1 MDHEN, CDR2 SYDVKM.

This clone has just one count. The chain carries TRBV7-9 and TRBJ1-1; 7 positions match TRBD1. After removal of 5 bases from V and 6 bases from J, the junction contained 3 bases not matched to a gene. Looked up from germline, CDR1 is SEHNR and CDR2 is FQNEAQ (reference sequence). This CDR3 region has 12 residues. The CDR3 protein is CASSDRVAEAFF. CDR3 bases: TGTGCCAGCAGCGACAGGGTTGCTGAAGCTTTCTTT. Using reference TRBV7-9 and TRBJ1-1 for the parts outside the CDR3, the full variable domain is DTGVSQNPRHKITKRGQNVTFRCDPISEHNRLYWYRQTLGQGPEFLTYFQNEAQLEKSRLLSDRFSAERPKGSFSTLEIQRTEQGDSAMYLCASSDRVAEAFFGQGTRLTVV.

The chain links TRBV7-9 to TRBJ2-7; tentatively, D is TRBD2 (5 bases). V was shortened by 5 bases and J by 11 bases, with 16 bases between the two germline ends. CDR3 length: 12 amino acids. The germline V gene encodes CDR1 SEHNR and CDR2 FQNEAQ (reference sequence). CDR3 sequence reads: CASSPDFEGEYF. The CDR3 DNA reads as TGTGCCAGCAGCCCGGACTTTGAGGGAGAGTACTTC.

This clone was found a few times. The V and J genes are TRBV27 and TRBJ1-2, with D maybe TRBD1 (5 bases). The germline V gene encodes CDR1 MNHEY and CDR2 SMNVEV (reference sequence). The CDR3 sequence is 13 residues long. With 4 bases removed from V and 2 bases from J, the gap between germline ends came to 8 bases. The CDR3 nucleotides read TGTGCCAGCAGTTCCCGGGACAACTATGGCTACACCTTC. The encoded protein is CASSSRDNYGYTF.

This chain links TRBV11-1 with TRBJ2-7; D possibly corresponds to TRBD2 (6 bases). Germline CDR1 reads SGHAT; CDR2 reads FQDESV (reference sequence). V was pared by 4 bases and J by 0 bases, with 13 bases between. The CDR3 runs to 15 residues. The DNA of the CDR3 is TGTGCCAGCAGCTCCCGGGGGAGTAGCTCCTACGAGCAGTACTTC. This encodes CASSSRGSSSYEQYF.

Only a few counts were recorded for this clone. The chain uses TRBV7-6 and TRBJ2-7; 7 bases are a match to TRBD1. The CDR3 runs to 13 residues. J gave up 6 bases and V 2 bases, and 4 bases lay outside the gene matches. Germline V lookup: CDR1 SGHVS, CDR2 FNYEAQ. Here the CDR3 reads CASSLRAGGEQYF. In nucleotides, the CDR3 is TGTGCCAGCAGCTTACGAGCAGGGGGCGAGCAGTACTTC.

V is TRBV7-6 and J is TRBJ1-5; 7 bases are shared with TRBD1. The CDR3 has 15 residues. The V gene end was trimmed by 5 bases and the J gene end by 1 base; junction bases not matched to a gene: 5. The germline gives CDR1 SGHVS, CDR2 FNYEAQ. The CDR3 reads CASSPNRGSNQPQHF. The CDR3 coding sequence is TGTGCCAGCAGCCCCAACAGGGGAAGCAATCAGCCCCAGCATTTT. The full variable domain, its missing parts supplied by reference TRBV7-6 and TRBJ1-5, is GAGVSQSPRYKVTKRGQDVALRCDPISGHVSLYWYRQALGQGPEFLTYFNYEAQQDKSGLPNDRFSAERPEGSISTLTIQRTEQRDSAMYRCASSPNRGSNQPQHFGDGTRLSIL.

The chain joins TRBV6-1 to TRBJ1-5, with TRBD1 as a possible D gene (6 bases). The CDR3 sequence is 15 residues long. The V gene's germline CDR1 is MNHNS and CDR2 SASEGT. V was trimmed by 5 bases and J by 2 bases, leaving 13 bases between them. The CDR3 DNA is TGTGCCAGCAGTTCAGGGGTAAGGGGCAATCAGCCCCAGCATTTT. As protein: CASSSGVRGNQPQHF.

The gene calls are TRBV7-3 and TRBJ2-7; D tentatively fits TRBD1 or TRBD2 (5 bases each). The CDR3 is made up of 15 amino acids. Trimming left V 5 bases short and J 0 bases short, with 14 bases between. Germline CDR1 SGHTA, CDR2 FQGTGA. CDR3 loop: CASSLGTVSSYEQYF. In DNA form, the CDR3 reads TGTGCCAGCAGCCTGGGGACCGTTAGCTCCTACGAGCAGTACTTC.

The rearrangement links TRBV5-1 to TRBJ2-3, with a possible D match to TRBD2 (6 bases). The CDR3 has 15 residues. Trimming removed 2 bases from V and 0 bases from J, with 10 bases in between. Germline-derived CDR1 and CDR2 are SGHRS and YFSETQ. The CDR3 sequence is CASSFLSGSTDTQYF. CDR3 nucleotides: TGCGCCAGCAGCTTCCTTAGCGGTAGCACAGATACGCAGTATTTT.

The chain carries TRBV5-6 and TRBJ2-1; TRBD2 is a possible D gene (5 bases). This CDR3 spans 15 amino acids. The germline CDR1 and CDR2 sequences are SGHDT and YYEEEE. Trimming stripped 1 base from V and 3 bases from J, with 11 bases between. The CDR3 protein is CASSLSTSFYNEQFF. The CDR3 DNA reads TGTGCCAGCAGCTTGTCAACTAGTTTCTACAATGAGCAGTTCTTC.

This clone came up once. This sequence joins TRBV7-9 and TRBJ2-1, with D perhaps matching TRBD1 (6 bases). Between the trimmed V and J ends, which lost 2 bases and 0 bases, there was a span of 11 bases. The CDR3 covers 16 residues. Germline V lookup: CDR1 SEHNR, CDR2 FQNEAQ (reference sequence). CDR3 region: CASSLSTDSSYNEQFF. CDR3 DNA sequence: TGTGCCAGCAGCTTATCCACGGACAGCTCCTACAATGAGCAGTTCTTC.

The chain carries TRBV28 and TRBJ2-7; 7 bases are shared with TRBD1. The CDR3 totals 15 residues. CDR1 is MDHEN and CDR2 is SYDVKM in the germline V gene. The trim removed 6 bases at V and 0 bases at J, leaving 8 bases unmatched. The CDR3 nucleotides read TGTGCCAGCAGCCGGCCGGGACAGCTCTCCTACGAGCAGTACTTC. Translation gives CASSRPGQLSYEQYF. The variable domain in full, with the rest retrieved from reference TRBV28 and TRBJ2-7, is DVKVTQSSRYLVKRTGEKVFLECVQDMDHENMFWYRQDPGLGLRLIYFSYDVKMKEKGDIPEGYSVSREKKERFSLILESASTNQTSMYLCASSRPGQLSYEQYFGPGTRLTVT.

J is TRBJ1-4 and V is TRBV28; D ambiguous. The CDR3 has 12 residues. Trimming removed 2 bases from V and 8 bases from J, with 6 bases in between. The germline V gene has CDR1 MDHEN and CDR2 SYDVKM. The CDR3 loop is CASSLEGEKLFF. The CDR3 region has the DNA TGTGCCAGCAGTTTAGAGGGAGAAAAACTGTTTTTT.

Turning to this clone: The sample carries other DNA sequences with the same CDR3. The rearrangement uses TRBV4-1 and TRBJ2-2, with 13 positions matching TRBD2. The CDR3 has 18 residues. V trimming: 3 bases; J trimming: 5 bases; junction bases outside the gene matches: 9. Germline CDR1 MGHRA, CDR2 YSYEKL. This CDR3 is CASSQGGLAGVGTGELFF. The CDR3 nucleotides read TGCGCCAGCAGCCAGGGCGGACTAGCGGGAGTTGGGACCGGGGAGCTGTTTTTT.

The chain links TRBV2 to TRBJ2-7; 8 bases line up with TRBD1. Germline-derived CDR1 and CDR2 are SNHLY and FYNNEI. Trimming removed 9 bases from V and 6 bases from J; junction bases left unmatched: 10. The CDR3 has 13 residues. In DNA, the CDR3 is TGTGCCAGGGGGGAACAGGGGGATGCCGAGCAGTACTTC. Amino acids: CARGEQGDAEQYF.

The chain carries TRBV28 and TRBJ2-7; D may match TRBD1 or TRBD2 (5 bases each). CDR3 length equals 14 residues. Germline lookup yields CDR1 MDHEN and CDR2 SYDVKM. Trimming shortened V by 5 bases and J by 2 bases, and 13 bases separated the two germline ends. CDR3 nucleotide sequence: TGTGCCAGCAGTGGGGGATACGGAGCCTACGAGCAGTACTTC. This encodes CASSGGYGAYEQYF.

The rearrangement joins TRBV5-4 to TRBJ1-3; D remains unclear. V lost 2 bases to trimming and J lost 0 bases, with 6 bases between them. This CDR3 spans 14 amino acids. Germline V gives CDR1 SGHNT, CDR2 YYREEE (reference sequence). CDR3 amino acids: CASSLEGSGNTIYF. The CDR3 coding sequence is TGTGCCAGCAGCTTAGAGGGCTCTGGAAACACCATATATTTT.

The chain uses TRBV7-2 and TRBJ2-2; the match to TRBD1 covers 9 bases. This CDR3 is 17 amino acids long. Germline values: CDR1 SGHTA, CDR2 FQGNSA. The V gene end was trimmed by 7 bases and the J gene end by 2 bases; junction bases not matched to a gene: 11. CDR3 region: CASIQGANKYNTGELFF. The CDR3 region has the DNA TGTGCCAGCATACAGGGGGCGAATAAATATAACACCGGGGAGCTGTTTTTT.

This rearrangement joins TRBV7-9 to TRBJ2-5; D is undetermined. V was clipped by 3 bases and J by 5 bases, with 10 bases between them. The CDR3 runs 13 residues. Germline CDR1 SEHNR, CDR2 FQNEAQ (reference sequence). The CDR3 bases are TGTGCCAGCAGCTTTTCTTATGCGGAGACCCAGTACTTC. As protein: CASSFSYAETQYF. The full variable domain, with the rest looked up from reference TRBV7-9 and TRBJ2-5, is DTGVSQNPRHKITKRGQNVTFRCDPISEHNRLYWYRQTLGQGPEFLTYFQNEAQLEKSRLLSDRFSAERPKGSFSTLEIQRTEQGDSAMYLCASSFSYAETQYFGPGTRLLVL.

The chain combines TRBV6-6 with TRBJ1-1; D is possibly TRBD1 (6 bases). This CDR3 is built from 13 residues. Germline V gene data show CDR1 as MNHNY and CDR2 as SVGAGI (reference sequence). Trimming removed 6 bases at V and 3 bases at J, with 11 bases between. The CDR3 protein is CASSLRGHTEAFF. The CDR3 DNA follows: TGTGCCAGCAGCCTCCGGGGGCACACTGAAGCTTTCTTT.

Only a few counts were recorded for this clone. This chain uses TRBV4-3 with TRBJ1-1, with a possible D match to TRBD1 (6 bases). With 1 base removed from V and 5 bases from J, the gap between germline ends came to 8 bases. This CDR3 has 13 amino acids. Germline V gene sequence: CDR1 LGHNA, CDR2 YSLEER. This CDR3 is CASSQVTGTEAFF. As DNA, the CDR3 is TGCGCCAGCAGCCAAGTAACAGGGACTGAAGCTTTCTTT.

DNA of the CDR3: TGTGCCAGCAGTTGGACAGACTTAAACACCGGGGAGCTGTTTTTT. Translating it yields CASSWTDLNTGELFF. The chain combines TRBV28 with TRBJ2-2, with D possibly TRBD1 on 6 matching bases. The germline V gene has CDR1 MDHEN and CDR2 SYDVKM. Trimming cost V 4 bases and J 2 bases, with 11 bases left between them. This CDR3 region has 15 residues. The full variable domain, with the rest looked up from reference TRBV28 and TRBJ2-2, is DVKVTQSSRYLVKRTGEKVFLECVQDMDHENMFWYRQDPGLGLRLIYFSYDVKMKEKGDIPEGYSVSREKKERFSLILESASTNQTSMYLCASSWTDLNTGELFFGEGSRLTVL.

V gene TRBV7-2 combines with J gene TRBJ2-6, with D hard to call. This CDR3 is built from 14 residues. In germline, CDR1 is SGHTA, CDR2 FQGNSA. Trimming pared 2 bases from V and 4 bases from J, leaving 6 bases between. For the CDR3, the DNA is TGTGCCAGCAGCTTAAAATCCGGGGCCAACGTCCTGACTTTC. Protein sequence: CASSLKSGANVLTF. The entire variable domain, with the rest obtained from reference TRBV7-2 and TRBJ2-6, is as follows: GAGVSQSPSNKVTEKGKDVELRCDPISGHTALYWYRQSLGQGLEFLIYFQGNSAPDKSGLPSDRFSAERTGGSVSTLTIQRTQQEDSAVYLCASSLKSGANVLTFGAGSRLTVL.